This T cell receptor beta chain was retrieved from a study of T cell changes during pregnancy in multiple sclerosis. V shed 3 bases and J shed 1 base, with 6 bases lying between them. The length of the CDR3 is 13 residues. Germline V gives CDR1 SGHTA, CDR2 FQGNSA. Data came from immunoSEQ multiplex PCR; TCRdb stores just in-frame clones and leaves some out. The sample has 55,000 to 70,000 clones, 80% to 95% seen once. The sequencing used CD4+ T cells from peripheral blood mononuclear cells, collected before pregnancy. This TCR came from a female donor with multiple sclerosis, enrolled in a pregnancy study. The rearrangement links TRBV7-2 to TRBJ1-1; D not certain. The CDR3 protein is CASSFRGNTEAFF. Written as DNA, the CDR3 is TGTGCCAGCAGCTTTCGAGGGAACACTGAAGCTTTCTTT.